This entry is about one TCR beta chain. This clonotype was found many times. Its cognate antigen has yet to be identified. The record has no base qualities; no much larger clone is one base away. These data originate in a study of response to subunit inactivated influenza vaccine (dated 2018 in TCRdb). With regard to the full study: Deep quantitative T cell receptor repertoire profiling was used in the study to track responses to a trivalent subunit inactivated influenza vaccine. The paper's findings and limits, for the study overall: The authors suggested that each seasonal influenza vaccination may recruit only a limited number of new T cells.

The trim is 2 bases for V and 7 bases for J, with a gap of 17 bases between the germline ends. CDR1 is given as LNHNV and CDR2 as YYDKDF, both from the germline V gene (reference sequence). The CDR3 starts with the cysteine, ends with the phenylalanine, and has 16 residues. Just CDR3 DNA is preserved here, 48 bases in frame from base 1. The library was made by RT-PCR. The instrument was an Illumina HiSeq 2500. Using fastp at Q25 and MiXCR, TCRdb reprocessed the public reads and kept productive beta chains. CDR3 protein duplicates are merged, each entry listing the most common genes and DNA. A total of around 750,000 distinct CDR3 sequences appear in this sample, 21% of them only once. The top ten clones comprise roughly 10% of the sample.

This TCR was sampled from a man aged 50 or older who received an inactivated influenza vaccine. Donor details come from another sample of the same person, matched by shared clones. The chain links TRBV15 with TRBJ2-2; the D region is possibly TRBD1 or TRBD2, each matching across 6 bases. This material consisted of PBMCs from blood, taken 4 to 6 days after vaccination. CDR3 loop: CATSRWGWGAGGELFF. The DNA is as follows: TGTGCCACCAGCAGATGGGGATGGGGGGCAGGCGGGGAGCTGTTTTTT.